The TCR beta chain described here comes from a study of blood T cell repertoires in COVID-19. Study at large: Whether acute or convalescent, the COVID-19 samples came from the United States, Italy and Spain.

This clone has only one observation. Its ends do not fully match the called genes, so a read error is possible. In the study's own analysis: Reference gene primer amplification gave nucleated cell count estimates. Profiling relied on immunoSEQ multiplex PCR, and the TCRdb table lists in-frame clones only, not all of them. V, J and clone size are taken as reported in that table, and D and trimming were inferred from the DNA itself. The sample holds 100,000 to 150,000 clones, roughly 84% seen once. The CDR3 length is 19 residues. CDR1 and CDR2 from the germline V gene are LNHDA and SQIVND (reference sequence).

Sequences were obtained from peripheral blood. This sequence was found in a woman aged 25-40 years who had recovered from COVID-19. This chain links TRBV19 with TRBJ2-2; 13 bases align to TRBD2. Written as DNA, the CDR3 is TGTGCCAGTAAAAGGATTCGCGGACTAGCGGGAGCGAAAACCGGGGAGCTGTTTTTT. It codes for CASKRIRGLAGAKTGELFF.